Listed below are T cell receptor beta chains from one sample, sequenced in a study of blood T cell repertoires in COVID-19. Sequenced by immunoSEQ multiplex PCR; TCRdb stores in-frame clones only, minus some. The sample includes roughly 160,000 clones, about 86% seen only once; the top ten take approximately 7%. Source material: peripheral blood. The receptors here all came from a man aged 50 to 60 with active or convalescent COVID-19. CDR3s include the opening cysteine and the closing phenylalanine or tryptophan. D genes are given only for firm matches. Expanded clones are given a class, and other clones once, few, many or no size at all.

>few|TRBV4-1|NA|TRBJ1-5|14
TGCGCCAGCAGCCGCACAGGGAGCGGTCAGCCCCAGCATTTT
CASSRTGSGQPQHF
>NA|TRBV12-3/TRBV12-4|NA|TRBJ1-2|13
TGTGCCAGCAGCACGGAGGGTGACTATGGCTACACCTTC
CASSTEGDYGYTF
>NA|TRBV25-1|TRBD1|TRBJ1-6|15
TGTGCCAGCAGTCTGACAGGGCAAGGAGATTCACCCCTCCACTTT
CASSLTGQGDSPLHF
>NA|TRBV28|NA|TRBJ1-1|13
TGTGCCAGCAGGGAGGGGCGGAAAGCTGAAGCTTTCTTT
CASREGRKAEAFF
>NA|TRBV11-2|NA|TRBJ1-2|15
TGTGCCAGCAGCATTGACAACTTCTCGAACTATGGCTACACCTTC
CASSIDNFSNYGYTF
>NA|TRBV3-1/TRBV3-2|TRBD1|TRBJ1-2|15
TGTGCCAGGGTCAAGAGGGGGCCCACTTACGATGGCTACACCTTC
CARVKRGPTYDGYTF
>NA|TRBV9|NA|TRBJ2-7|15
TGTGCCAGCAGCGTAGGCGCAGGGGAGACCTACGAGCAGTACTTC
CASSVGAGETYEQYF
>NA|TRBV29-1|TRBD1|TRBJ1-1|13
TGCAGCGTCCGGACAGGGGGTAACACTGAAGCTTTCTTT
CSVRTGGNTEAFF
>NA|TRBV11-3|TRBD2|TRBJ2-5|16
TGTGCCAGCAGCTGGGGGGAGGTAGCGGGAGGAAAGACCCAGTACTTC
CASSWGEVAGGKTQYF
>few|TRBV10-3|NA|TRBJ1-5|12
TGTGCCATCAGACAGGGCAATCAGCCCCAGCATTTT
CAIRQGNQPQHF
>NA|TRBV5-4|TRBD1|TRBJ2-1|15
TGTGCCAGCAGCTTGGACAGGGGAAGCTACAATGAGCAGTTCTTC
CASSLDRGSYNEQFF
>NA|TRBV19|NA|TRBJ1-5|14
TGTGCCAGTAGTCCCACAGGGAACAATCAGCCCCAGCATTTT
CASSPTGNNQPQHF
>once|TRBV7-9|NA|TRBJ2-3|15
TGTGCCAGCAGCAGGACAGCGGGGTCCACAGATACGCAGTATTTT
CASSRTAGSTDTQYF
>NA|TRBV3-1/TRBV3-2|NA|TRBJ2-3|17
TGTGCCAGCAGCCAAGATTGGCCGGGTGGAGGTTGGGATACGCAGTATTTT
CASSQDWPGGGWDTQYF
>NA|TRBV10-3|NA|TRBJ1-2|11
TGTGCCATACGGGAGGGGGACGGCTACACCTTC
CAIREGDGYTF
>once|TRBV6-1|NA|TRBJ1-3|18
TGTGCCAGCAGTGAAGCAACCGGGACATTCAGTCCGGGAAACACCATATATTTT
CASSEATGTFSPGNTIYF
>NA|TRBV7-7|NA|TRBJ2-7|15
TGTGCTAGCAGCCTCACACTAGACAGGTTCTACGAGCAGTACTTC
CASSLTLDRFYEQYF
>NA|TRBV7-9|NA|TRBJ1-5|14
TGTGCCAGCAGCTTAGAAAGCGTCGGGGGGCCCCAGCATTTT
CASSLESVGGPQHF
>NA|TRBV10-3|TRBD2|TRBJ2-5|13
TGTGCCATCTCTAGCGGGGGCAAAGAGACCCAGTACTTC
CAISSGGKETQYF
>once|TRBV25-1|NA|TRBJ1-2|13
TGTGCCAGCAGTGCGGGTCCGGGCTATGGCTACACCTTC
CASSAGPGYGYTF
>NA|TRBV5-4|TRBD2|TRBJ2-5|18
TGTGCCAGCAGCTTGGGATTTGGGGCGGGAGGGACCCAAGAGACCCAGTACTTC
CASSLGFGAGGTQETQYF
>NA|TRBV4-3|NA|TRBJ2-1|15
TGCGCCAGCAGCCTCCTTGGAGGGCAGGGCCATGAGCAGTTCTTC
CASSLLGGQGHEQFF
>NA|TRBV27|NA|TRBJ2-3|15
TGTGCCAGCAGCGGGCAGGAAGCCGGGGCAGATACGCAGTATTTT
CASSGQEAGADTQYF
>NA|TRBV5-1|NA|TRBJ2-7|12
TGCGCCAGCAGCACGCATTTAGCCGAGCAGTACTTC
CASSTHLAEQYF
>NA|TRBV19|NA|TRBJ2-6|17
TGTGCCAGTAGAGAAGGGTTCAGGGCCTCAGGGGCCAACGTCCTGACTTTC
CASREGFRASGANVLTF
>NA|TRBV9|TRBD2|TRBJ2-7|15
TGTGCCAGCAGCCCGACTAGCGGGAGGGCCTACGAGCAGTACTTC
CASSPTSGRAYEQYF
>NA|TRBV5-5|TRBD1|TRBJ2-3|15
TGTGCCAGCAGCGAGACCGGGACAGCCACAGATACGCAGTATTTT
CASSETGTATDTQYF
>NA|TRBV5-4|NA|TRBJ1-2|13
TGTGCCAGCAGCTGGGGACACCTCTTTGGCTACACCTTC
CASSWGHLFGYTF
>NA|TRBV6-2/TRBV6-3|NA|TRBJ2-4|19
TGTGCCAGCAGTTCCCGGGGAGGGGGAATTAGAGGGGCCAAAAACATTCAGTACTTC
CASSSRGGGIRGAKNIQYF
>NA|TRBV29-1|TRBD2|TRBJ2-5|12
TGCAGCGTTCTCCTCCCGGGGGGGACCCAGTACTTC
CSVLLPGGTQYF
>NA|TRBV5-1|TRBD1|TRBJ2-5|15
TGCGCCAGCAGCTTGGAACCAGGGGGCACGGAGACCCAGTACTTC
CASSLEPGGTETQYF
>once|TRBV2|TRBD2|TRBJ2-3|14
TGTGCCAGCGGCGGGGGGCGCAGCACAGATACGCAGTATTTT
CASGGGRSTDTQYF
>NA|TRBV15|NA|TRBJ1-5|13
TGTGCCACCTGCGACAGCCTCAATCAGCCCCAGCATTTT
CATCDSLNQPQHF
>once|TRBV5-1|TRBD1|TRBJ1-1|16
TGCGCCAGCAGTAACCTTCAGGGGGCCCTATACACTGAAGCTTTCTTT
CASSNLQGALYTEAFF
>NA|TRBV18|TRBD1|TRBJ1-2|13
TGTGCCAGCTCACCAGGGGACAGGGGCGGCTACACCTTC
CASSPGDRGGYTF
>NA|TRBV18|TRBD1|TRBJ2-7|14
TGTGCCAGCTCACCACCGACAGGGGTTACCGAGCAGTACTTC
CASSPPTGVTEQYF
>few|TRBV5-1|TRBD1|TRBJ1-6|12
TGCGCCAGCAGCTTGGAGGGGGCCCCCCTCCACTTT
CASSLEGAPLHF
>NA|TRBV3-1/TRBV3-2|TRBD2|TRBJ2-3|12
TGTGCCAGCAGCCTGGGACTACAGACGCAGTATTTT
CASSLGLQTQYF
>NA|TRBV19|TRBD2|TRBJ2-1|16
TGTGCCAGTAGTATAGGCGGGAGGGGGGCCTACAATGAGCAGTTCTTC
CASSIGGRGAYNEQFF
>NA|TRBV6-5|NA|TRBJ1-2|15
TGTGCCAGCAGGGTTCAGTCGAGAGGGTACTATGGCTACACCTTC
CASRVQSRGYYGYTF
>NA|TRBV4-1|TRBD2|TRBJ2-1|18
TGCGCCAGCAGCCAAGATCGTACTAGCGGGAGGGGCTACAATGAGCAGTTCTTC
CASSQDRTSGRGYNEQFF
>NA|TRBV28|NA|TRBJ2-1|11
TGTGCCAGCAGTACCCGGTATGAGCAGTTCTTC
CASSTRYEQFF
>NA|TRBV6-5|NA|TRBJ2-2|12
TGTGCCAGCAGTTATCCCTCCGGGGAGCTGTTTTTT
CASSYPSGELFF
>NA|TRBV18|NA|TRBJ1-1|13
TGTGCCAGCTCACCTAACTTGGAGACTGAAGCTTTCTTT
CASSPNLETEAFF
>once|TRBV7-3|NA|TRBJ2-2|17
TGTGCCAGCAGCCCCCTAGCCGGGGGACCGAACACCGGGGAGCTGTTTTTT
CASSPLAGGPNTGELFF
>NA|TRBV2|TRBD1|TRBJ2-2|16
TGTGCCAGCAGTAGGACAGGGGGCGGGAACACCGGGGAGCTGTTTTTT
CASSRTGGGNTGELFF
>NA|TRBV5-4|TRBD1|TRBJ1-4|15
TGTGCCAGCAGCTTGCAGCAGGGGGGATCCGAAAAACTGTTTTTT
CASSLQQGGSEKLFF
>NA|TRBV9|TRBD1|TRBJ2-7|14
TGTGCCAGCAGCGTATACCAGGGGGCTGGGGAGCAGTACTTC
CASSVYQGAGEQYF
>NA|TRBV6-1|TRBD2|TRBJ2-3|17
TGTGCCAGCTGTGAAGTAGCGGGGGGGGGTAGCACAGATACGCAGTATTTT
CASCEVAGGGSTDTQYF
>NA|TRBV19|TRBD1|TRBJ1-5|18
TGTGCCAGTAGTATAGGGCCAGGGGGCCCCAATAGCAATCAGCCCCAGCATTTT
CASSIGPGGPNSNQPQHF
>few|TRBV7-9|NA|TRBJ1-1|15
TGTGCCAGCAGCTTAAGTACAGGGATGAACACTGAAGCTTTCTTT
CASSLSTGMNTEAFF
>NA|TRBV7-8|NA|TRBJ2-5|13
TGTGCCAGCAGCAGGACAGATGAAGAGACCCAGTACTTC
CASSRTDEETQYF
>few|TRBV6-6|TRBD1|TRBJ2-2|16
TGTGCCAGCAGTTTCCGGCCGAGACAGGGGGCAGGGGAGCTGTTTTTT
CASSFRPRQGAGELFF
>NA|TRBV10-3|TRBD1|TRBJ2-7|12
TGTGCCATCAGTGTACAGGGGGTCGAGCAGTACTTC
CAISVQGVEQYF
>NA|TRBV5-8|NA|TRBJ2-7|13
TGTGCCAGCAGCTTGGTCCTGTTCTACGAGCAGTACTTC
CASSLVLFYEQYF
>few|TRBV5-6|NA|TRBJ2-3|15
TGTGCCAGCAGCTTGGTTGAGCGGGCCACAGATACGCAGTATTTT
CASSLVERATDTQYF
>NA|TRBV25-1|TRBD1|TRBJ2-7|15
TGTGCCAGCAGTGACGACAGGGCGACCCCCTACGAGCAGTACTTC
CASSDDRATPYEQYF